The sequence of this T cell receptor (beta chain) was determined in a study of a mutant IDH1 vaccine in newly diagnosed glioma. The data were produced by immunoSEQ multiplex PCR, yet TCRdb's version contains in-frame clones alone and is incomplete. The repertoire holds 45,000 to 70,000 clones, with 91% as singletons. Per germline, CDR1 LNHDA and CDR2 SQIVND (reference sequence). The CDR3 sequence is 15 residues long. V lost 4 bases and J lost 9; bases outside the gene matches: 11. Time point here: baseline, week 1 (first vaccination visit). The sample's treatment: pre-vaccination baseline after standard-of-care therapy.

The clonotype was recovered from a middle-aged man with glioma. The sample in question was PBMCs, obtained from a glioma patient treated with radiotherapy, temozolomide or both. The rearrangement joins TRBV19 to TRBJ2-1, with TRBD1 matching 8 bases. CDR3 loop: CASSTRTGKGSEQFF. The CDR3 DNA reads TGTGCCAGTAGTACGCGGACAGGGAAAGGAAGTGAGCAGTTCTTC.